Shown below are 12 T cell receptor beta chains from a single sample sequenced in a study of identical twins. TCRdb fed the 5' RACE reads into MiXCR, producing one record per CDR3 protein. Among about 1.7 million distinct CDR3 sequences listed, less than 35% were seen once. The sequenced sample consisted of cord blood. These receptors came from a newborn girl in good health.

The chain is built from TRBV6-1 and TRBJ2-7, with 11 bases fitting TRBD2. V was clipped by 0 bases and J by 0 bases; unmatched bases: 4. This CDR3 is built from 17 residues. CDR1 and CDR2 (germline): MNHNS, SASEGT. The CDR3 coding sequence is TGTGCCAGCAGTGAAGCGGCTAGCGGGAGGCCCTCCTACGAGCAGTACTTC. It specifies CASSEAASGRPSYEQYF.

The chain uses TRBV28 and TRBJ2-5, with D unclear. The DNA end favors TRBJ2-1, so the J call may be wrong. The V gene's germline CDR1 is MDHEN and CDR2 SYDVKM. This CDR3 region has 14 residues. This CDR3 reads CASSPGPYAETQFF. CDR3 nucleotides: TGTGCCAGCAGTCCGGGTCCCTATGCAGAGACCCAGTTCTTC.

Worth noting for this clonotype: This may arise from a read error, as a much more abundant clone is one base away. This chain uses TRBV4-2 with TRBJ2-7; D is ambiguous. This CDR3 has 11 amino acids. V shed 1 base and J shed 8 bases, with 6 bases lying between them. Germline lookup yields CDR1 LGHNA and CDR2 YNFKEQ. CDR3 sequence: CASSQAEKQYF. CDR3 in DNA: TGTGCCAGCAGCCAAGCTGAAAAGCAGTACTTC.

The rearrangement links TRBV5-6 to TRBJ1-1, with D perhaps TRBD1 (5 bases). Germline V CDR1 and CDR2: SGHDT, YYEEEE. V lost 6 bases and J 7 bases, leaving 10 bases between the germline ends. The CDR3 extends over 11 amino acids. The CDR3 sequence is CASTRGVEAFF. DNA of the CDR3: TGTGCCAGCACCCGGGGGGTTGAAGCTTTCTTT.

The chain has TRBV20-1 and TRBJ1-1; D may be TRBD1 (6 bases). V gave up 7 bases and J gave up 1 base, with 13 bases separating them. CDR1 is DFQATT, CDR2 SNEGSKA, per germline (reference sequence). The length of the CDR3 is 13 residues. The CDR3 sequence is CSERRGANTEAFF. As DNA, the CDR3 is TGCAGTGAGCGGCGGGGGGCGAACACTGAAGCTTTCTTT.

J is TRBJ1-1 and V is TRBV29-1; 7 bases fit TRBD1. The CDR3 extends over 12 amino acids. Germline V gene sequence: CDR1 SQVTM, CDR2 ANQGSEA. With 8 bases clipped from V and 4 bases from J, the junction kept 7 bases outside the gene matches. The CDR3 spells CSSRQGGTEAFF. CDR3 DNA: TGCAGCAGCAGACAGGGTGGCACTGAAGCTTTCTTT.

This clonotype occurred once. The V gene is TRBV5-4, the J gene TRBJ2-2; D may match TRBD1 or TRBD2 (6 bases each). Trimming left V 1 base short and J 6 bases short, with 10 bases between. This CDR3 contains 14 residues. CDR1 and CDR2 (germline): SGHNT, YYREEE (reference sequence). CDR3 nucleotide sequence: TGTGCCAGCAGCTTGCTCGGGGGCCCCGGGGAGCTGTTTTTT. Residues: CASSLLGGPGELFF.

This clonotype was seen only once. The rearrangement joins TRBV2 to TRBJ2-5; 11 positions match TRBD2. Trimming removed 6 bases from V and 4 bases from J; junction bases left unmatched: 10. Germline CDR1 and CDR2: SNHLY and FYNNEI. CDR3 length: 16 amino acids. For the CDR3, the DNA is TGTGCCAGCAGCGCCCTACTAGCGGGAGTAGGAGAGACCCAGTACTTC. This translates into CASSALLAGVGETQYF. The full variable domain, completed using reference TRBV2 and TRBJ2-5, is EPEVTQTPSHQVTQMGQEVILRCVPISNHLYFYWYRQILGQKVEFLVSFYNNEISEKSEIFDDQFSVERPDGSNFTLKIRSTKLEDSAMYFCASSALLAGVGETQYFGPGTRLLVL.

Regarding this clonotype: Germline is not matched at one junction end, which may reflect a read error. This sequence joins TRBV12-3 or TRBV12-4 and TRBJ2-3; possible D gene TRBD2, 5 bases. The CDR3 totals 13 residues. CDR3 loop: CASSFLATDMQYF. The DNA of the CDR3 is TGTGCCAGCAGTTTCCTAGCTACAGATATGCAGTATTTT.

CDR3 bases: TGTGCCAGCAGCCCCGGGACATCCGATTCACCCCTCCACTTT. Translation gives CASSPGTSDSPLHF. The chain has TRBV12-3 or TRBV12-4 and TRBJ1-6, with D possibly TRBD1 on 6 matching bases. This CDR3 is 14 amino acids long. V was shortened by 6 bases and J by 8 bases, with 14 bases between the two germline ends.

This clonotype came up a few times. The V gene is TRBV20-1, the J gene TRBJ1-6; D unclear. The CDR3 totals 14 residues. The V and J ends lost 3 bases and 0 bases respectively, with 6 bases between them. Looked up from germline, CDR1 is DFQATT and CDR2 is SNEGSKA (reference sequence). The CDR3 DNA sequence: TGCAGTGCTAGGATCAGCTCCTATAATTCACCCCTCCACTTT. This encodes CSARISSYNSPLHF.

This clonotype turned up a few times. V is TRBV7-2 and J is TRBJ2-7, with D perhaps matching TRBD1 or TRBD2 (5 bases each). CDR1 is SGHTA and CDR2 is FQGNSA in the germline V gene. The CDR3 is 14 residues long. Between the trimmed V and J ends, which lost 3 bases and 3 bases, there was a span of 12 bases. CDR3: CASSLGPGNYEQYF. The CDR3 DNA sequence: TGTGCCAGCAGCTTGGGACCGGGGAACTACGAGCAGTACTTC.